Listed below are T cell receptor beta chains from one sample, sequenced in a study of tumor-infiltrating lymphocytes in primary liver carcinoma. TCRdb independently ran MiXCR on the multiplex PCR reads; one entry per CDR3 protein. The repertoire has 100,000 to 150,000 distinct CDR3 sequences, around 60% of them found once; the top ten carry less than 10%. Sequencing was done on a sample of liver tumor tissue from sampling region 3. Every receptor here comes from an older woman with primary liver carcinoma and hepatitis B virus infection. The CDR3 runs from the conserved cysteine through the conserved F or W. The order of the fields is V gene, J gene, clone size, CDR3 length, D gene, CDR3 protein, CDR3 DNA. D genes are given only for firm matches. Clone size appears in some rows only: once, few, many, or a class for an expanded clone.

V gene: TRBV2; J gene: TRBJ1-5; clone size: .; CDR3 length: 12; D gene: .; CDR3 protein: CASSDRVQPQHF; CDR3 DNA: TGTGCCAGCAGTGATAGGGTCCAGCCCCAGCATTTT
V gene: TRBV5-1; J gene: TRBJ2-5; clone size: few; CDR3 length: 14; D gene: .; CDR3 protein: CASSLSGVKETQYF; CDR3 DNA: TGCGCCAGCAGCTTGTCGGGAGTAAAAGAGACCCAGTACTTC
V gene: TRBV10-1; J gene: TRBJ2-2; clone size: .; CDR3 length: 13; D gene: .; CDR3 protein: CASSLWDAGELFF; CDR3 DNA: TGCGCCAGCAGTCTCTGGGACGCCGGGGAGCTGTTTTTT
V gene: TRBV28; J gene: TRBJ2-1; clone size: few; CDR3 length: 10; D gene: .; CDR3 protein: CTSSDRGQFF; CDR3 DNA: TGTACCAGCAGCGACCGAGGGCAGTTCTTC
V gene: TRBV11-3; J gene: TRBJ2-5; clone size: .; CDR3 length: 17; D gene: TRBD2; CDR3 protein: CASNLGLASGSQETQYF; CDR3 DNA: TGTGCGAGCAACTTGGGGTTAGCTAGCGGGAGCCAAGAGACCCAGTACTTC
V gene: TRBV7-9; J gene: TRBJ2-7; clone size: many; CDR3 length: 12; D gene: TRBD1; CDR3 protein: CASGQGAYEQYF; CDR3 DNA: TGTGCCAGCGGACAGGGGGCTTACGAGCAGTACTTC
V gene: TRBV29-1; J gene: TRBJ1-1; clone size: many; CDR3 length: 14; D gene: .; CDR3 protein: CSVEGGRGSTEAFF; CDR3 DNA: TGCAGCGTTGAAGGCGGCAGGGGAAGCACTGAAGCTTTCTTT
V gene: TRBV11-2; J gene: TRBJ2-3; clone size: many; CDR3 length: 16; D gene: TRBD2; CDR3 protein: CASSQGSGRTTDTQYF; CDR3 DNA: TGTGCCAGCAGCCAGGGGAGCGGGAGAACAACAGATACGCAGTATTTT
V gene: TRBV12-3/TRBV12-4; J gene: TRBJ1-1; clone size: .; CDR3 length: 13; D gene: .; CDR3 protein: CASSFGDNTEAFF; CDR3 DNA: TGTGCTAGCAGTTTCGGGGATAACACTGAAGCTTTCTTT
V gene: TRBV10-3; J gene: TRBJ2-7; clone size: many; CDR3 length: 14; D gene: .; CDR3 protein: CAISESLDSYEQYF; CDR3 DNA: TGTGCCATCAGTGAGTCCCTGGACTCCTACGAGCAGTACTTC
V gene: TRBV4-1; J gene: TRBJ2-2; clone size: .; CDR3 length: 16; D gene: TRBD1; CDR3 protein: CANSQEAGQGTGELFF; CDR3 DNA: TGCGCCAACAGCCAAGAAGCGGGACAGGGCACCGGGGAGCTGTTTTTT
V gene: TRBV29-1; J gene: TRBJ2-7; clone size: many; CDR3 length: 15; D gene: TRBD2; CDR3 protein: CSVEDSGSPPYEQYF; CDR3 DNA: TGCAGCGTTGAGGATAGCGGGAGCCCTCCCTACGAGCAGTACTTC
V gene: TRBV5-5; J gene: TRBJ2-5; clone size: many; CDR3 length: 14; D gene: TRBD1; CDR3 protein: CASSPRTGAETQYF; CDR3 DNA: TGTGCCAGCAGCCCCCGGACAGGGGCGGAGACCCAGTACTTC
V gene: TRBV11-2; J gene: TRBJ2-7; clone size: .; CDR3 length: 18; D gene: TRBD1; CDR3 protein: CASSGGQGLARLYSEQYF; CDR3 DNA: TGTGCCAGCAGCGGGGGACAGGGGTTGGCTAGACTTTATAGCGAACAGTACTTC
V gene: TRBV5-4; J gene: TRBJ2-3; clone size: .; CDR3 length: 17; D gene: .; CDR3 protein: CASRGSTQSAYIDTQYF; CDR3 DNA: TGTGCCAGCAGGGGGTCTACCCAGTCCGCCTACATAGATACTCAGTATTTT
V gene: TRBV28; J gene: TRBJ2-7; clone size: .; CDR3 length: 16; D gene: TRBD1; CDR3 protein: CASRGQGNEVSYEQYF; CDR3 DNA: TGTGCCAGCAGGGGACAGGGTAATGAGGTGTCCTACGAGCAGTACTTC
V gene: TRBV6-1; J gene: TRBJ1-2; clone size: many; CDR3 length: 11; D gene: .; CDR3 protein: CASKNIYGYTF; CDR3 DNA: TGTGCCAGCAAGAACATCTATGGCTACACCTTC
V gene: TRBV12-3/TRBV12-4; J gene: TRBJ1-5; clone size: .; CDR3 length: 15; D gene: .; CDR3 protein: CASSSGGDSNQSQHF; CDR3 DNA: TGTGCCAGCAGTTCGGGCGGGGATAGCAATCAGTCCCAGCATTTT
V gene: TRBV10-3; J gene: TRBJ2-1; clone size: .; CDR3 length: 15; D gene: .; CDR3 protein: CAISEYGSSSHEQFF; CDR3 DNA: TGTGCCATCAGTGAGTACGGGAGTAGCTCCCATGAGCAGTTCTTC
V gene: TRBV24-1; J gene: TRBJ2-1; clone size: few; CDR3 length: 15; D gene: TRBD1; CDR3 protein: CATSTYRGLNNEQFF; CDR3 DNA: TGTGCCACCAGTACCTACAGGGGGCTAAACAATGAGCAGTTCTTC
V gene: TRBV18; J gene: TRBJ2-7; clone size: .; CDR3 length: 14; D gene: .; CDR3 protein: CASSPTQSSYEQYF; CDR3 DNA: TGTGCCAGCTCACCGACACAGAGCTCCTACGAGCAGTACTTC
V gene: TRBV11-3; J gene: TRBJ2-1; clone size: .; CDR3 length: 14; D gene: .; CDR3 protein: CASSLTSIIDKQFF; CDR3 DNA: TGTGCCAGCAGCTTGACTAGTATTATCGATAAGCAGTTCTTC
V gene: TRBV6-6; J gene: TRBJ1-2; clone size: .; CDR3 length: 14; D gene: .; CDR3 protein: CASNDQGRIGGYTF; CDR3 DNA: TGTGCCAGCAACGATCAGGGGAGGATTGGTGGCTACACCTTC
V gene: TRBV12-3/TRBV12-4; J gene: TRBJ2-5; clone size: .; CDR3 length: 14; D gene: .; CDR3 protein: CAGSRQEGRGAQYF; CDR3 DNA: TGTGCCGGAAGTCGACAGGAGGGCCGGGGAGCCCAGTACTTC
V gene: TRBV11-2; J gene: TRBJ2-3; clone size: .; CDR3 length: 13; D gene: .; CDR3 protein: CASRTLVADTQYF; CDR3 DNA: TGCGCCAGCAGGACCCTGGTTGCAGATACGCAGTATTTT
V gene: TRBV11-2; J gene: TRBJ2-7; clone size: .; CDR3 length: 20; D gene: TRBD2; CDR3 protein: CANSAISHLAGGQKPYEQYF; CDR3 DNA: TGTGCCAACAGCGCCATTTCCCATCTAGCGGGAGGGCAGAAACCCTACGAGCAGTACTTC
V gene: TRBV29-1; J gene: TRBJ2-5; clone size: .; CDR3 length: 13; D gene: .; CDR3 protein: CIVFGTDQETQYF; CDR3 DNA: TGCATCGTTTTCGGGACCGACCAAGAGACCCAGTACTTC
V gene: TRBV28; J gene: TRBJ2-1; clone size: .; CDR3 length: 13; D gene: .; CDR3 protein: CASSHGAYSEQFF; CDR3 DNA: TGTGCCAGCAGTCACGGGGCCTACAGTGAGCAGTTCTTC
V gene: TRBV11-2; J gene: TRBJ2-7; clone size: .; CDR3 length: 14; D gene: .; CDR3 protein: CASGLEPGPSEQYF; CDR3 DNA: TGTGCCAGCGGCTTAGAGCCGGGTCCGAGCGAGCAGTACTTC
V gene: TRBV28; J gene: TRBJ1-6; clone size: .; CDR3 length: 12; D gene: .; CDR3 protein: CASGLSGSPLHF; CDR3 DNA: TGTGCCAGCGGTCTAAGTGGTTCACCCCTCCACTTC
V gene: TRBV11-2; J gene: TRBJ2-1; clone size: .; CDR3 length: 15; D gene: TRBD2; CDR3 protein: CASNLTLAAYNEQFF; CDR3 DNA: TGTGCCAGCAACTTAACCCTAGCGGCTTACAATGAGCAGTTCTTC
V gene: TRBV5-5; J gene: TRBJ1-6; clone size: many; CDR3 length: 15; D gene: .; CDR3 protein: CASSFSDRKNSPLHF; CDR3 DNA: TGTGCCAGCAGCTTTTCGGATCGGAAAAATTCACCCCTCCACTTT
V gene: TRBV5-5; J gene: TRBJ2-2; clone size: many; CDR3 length: 16; D gene: TRBD2; CDR3 protein: CASSWATSGSTGELFF; CDR3 DNA: TGTGCCAGCAGCTGGGCCACTAGCGGGAGTACCGGGGAGCTGTTTTTT